The clone carrying this T cell receptor (beta chain) was detected once. Its antigen is still unknown. The method was immunoSEQ multiplex PCR; TCRdb's version includes in-frame clones alone and lacks a portion of them. The data show fewer than 110,000 clones, about nine tenths seen once. These data belong to a study of T cell responses to AZD1222 COVID-19 vaccine. The study's findings and limits: A reported finding is that nearly half of spike-specific TCRs target unmutated variant regions. Baseline seropositives among AZD1222 recipients totaled only 5 to 7. Dominant at 160-218 and 743-854, vaccine-associated CD4 TCRs also spanned spike. Rises in breadth and depth of Spike-specific TCRs came after two AZD1222 doses.

V lost 3 bases and J lost 8, with 4 bases in between. Germline V lookup: CDR1 SNHLY, CDR2 FYNNEI. The CDR3 extends over 10 amino acids. The source is an adult in good health. This sequence joins TRBV2 and TRBJ1-1, with D unclear. This sample comprised peripheral blood, obtained on day 0 of AZD1222 vaccination. This CDR3 reads CASSDWEAFF. For the CDR3, the DNA is TGTGCCAGCAGTGACTGGGAAGCTTTCTTT.